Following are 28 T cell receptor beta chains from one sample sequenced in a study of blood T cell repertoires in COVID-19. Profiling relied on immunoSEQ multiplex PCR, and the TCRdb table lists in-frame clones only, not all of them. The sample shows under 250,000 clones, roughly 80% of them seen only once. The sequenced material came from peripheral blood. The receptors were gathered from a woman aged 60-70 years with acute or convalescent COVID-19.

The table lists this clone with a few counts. The CDR3 spells CASSDARLRVNTGELFF. The CDR3 nucleotides read TGTGCCAGCAGTGACGCCCGGCTCCGGGTTAACACCGGGGAGCTGTTTTTT. V is TRBV2 and J is TRBJ2-2; D gene uncertain. Trimming took 3 bases from V and 2 from J, leaving 16 bases between them. The CDR3 extends over 17 amino acids. Germline CDR1 is SNHLY and CDR2 is FYNNEI.

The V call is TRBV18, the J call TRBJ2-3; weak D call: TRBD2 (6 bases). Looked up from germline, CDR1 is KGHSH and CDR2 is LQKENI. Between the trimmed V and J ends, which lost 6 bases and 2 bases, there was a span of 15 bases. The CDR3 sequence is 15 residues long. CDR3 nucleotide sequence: TGTGCCAGCTCTTCTGGAGGGACCGACACAGATACGCAGTATTTT. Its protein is CASSSGGTDTDTQYF.

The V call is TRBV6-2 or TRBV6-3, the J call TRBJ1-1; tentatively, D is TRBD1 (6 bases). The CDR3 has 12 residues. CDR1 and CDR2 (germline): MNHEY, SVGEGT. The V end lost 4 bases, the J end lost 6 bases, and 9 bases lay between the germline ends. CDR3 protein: CASSSGAPEAFF. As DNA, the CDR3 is TGTGCCAGCAGTTCAGGGGCCCCTGAAGCTTTCTTT.

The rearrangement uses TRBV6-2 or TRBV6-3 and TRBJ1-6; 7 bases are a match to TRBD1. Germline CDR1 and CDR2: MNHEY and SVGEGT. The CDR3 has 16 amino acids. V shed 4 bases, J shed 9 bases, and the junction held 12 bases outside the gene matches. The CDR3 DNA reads TGTGCCAGCAGTTCTAACCTTCCGGGACAGTCTTCACCCCTCCACTTT. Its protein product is CASSSNLPGQSSPLHF.

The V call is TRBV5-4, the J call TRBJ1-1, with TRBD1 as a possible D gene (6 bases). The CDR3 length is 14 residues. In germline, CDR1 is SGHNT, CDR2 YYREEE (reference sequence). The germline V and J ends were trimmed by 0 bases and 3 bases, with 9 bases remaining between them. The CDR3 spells CASSLANRDTEAFF. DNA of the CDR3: TGTGCCAGCAGCTTGGCTAACAGGGACACTGAAGCTTTCTTT.

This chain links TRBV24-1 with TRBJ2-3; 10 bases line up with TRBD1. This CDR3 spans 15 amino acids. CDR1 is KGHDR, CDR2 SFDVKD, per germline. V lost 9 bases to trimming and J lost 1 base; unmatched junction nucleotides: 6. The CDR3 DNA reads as TGTGCCACCTCCCTTGGGACAGGGGGCACAGATACGCAGTATTTT. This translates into CATSLGTGGTDTQYF.

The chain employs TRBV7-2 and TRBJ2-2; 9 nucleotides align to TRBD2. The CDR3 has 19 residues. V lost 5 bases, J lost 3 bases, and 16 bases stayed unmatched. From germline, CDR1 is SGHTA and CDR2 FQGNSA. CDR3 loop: CASSLQNTAGGLYTGELFF. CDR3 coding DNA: TGTGCCAGCAGCCTACAGAATACCGCGGGGGGGCTCTACACCGGGGAGCTGTTTTTT.

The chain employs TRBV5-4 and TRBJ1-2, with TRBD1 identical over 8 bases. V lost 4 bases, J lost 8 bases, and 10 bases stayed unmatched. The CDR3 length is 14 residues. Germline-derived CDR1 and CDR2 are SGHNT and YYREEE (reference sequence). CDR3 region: CASSAVQGAGGYTF. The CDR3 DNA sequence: TGTGCCAGCAGCGCCGTCCAGGGGGCTGGCGGCTACACCTTC.

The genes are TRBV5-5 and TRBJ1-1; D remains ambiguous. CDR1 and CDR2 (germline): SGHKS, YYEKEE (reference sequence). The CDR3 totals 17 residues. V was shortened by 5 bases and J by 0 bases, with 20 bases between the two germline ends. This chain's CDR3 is CASSRRATLTMNTEAFF. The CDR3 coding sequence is TGTGCCAGCAGTCGGCGGGCGACTCTAACAATGAACACTGAAGCTTTCTTT.

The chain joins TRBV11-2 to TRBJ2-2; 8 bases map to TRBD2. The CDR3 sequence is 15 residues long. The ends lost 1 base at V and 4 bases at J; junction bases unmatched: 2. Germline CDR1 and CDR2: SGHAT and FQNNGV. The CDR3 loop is CASSLAGGRTGELFF. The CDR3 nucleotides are TGTGCCAGCAGCTTAGCGGGGGGGCGCACCGGGGAGCTGTTTTTT.

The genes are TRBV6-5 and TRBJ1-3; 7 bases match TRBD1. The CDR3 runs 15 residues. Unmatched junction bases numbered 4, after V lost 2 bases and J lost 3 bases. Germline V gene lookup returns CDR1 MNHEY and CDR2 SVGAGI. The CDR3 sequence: CASSYRGPGGNTIYF. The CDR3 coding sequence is TGTGCCAGCAGTTACAGGGGGCCGGGTGGAAACACCATATATTTT.

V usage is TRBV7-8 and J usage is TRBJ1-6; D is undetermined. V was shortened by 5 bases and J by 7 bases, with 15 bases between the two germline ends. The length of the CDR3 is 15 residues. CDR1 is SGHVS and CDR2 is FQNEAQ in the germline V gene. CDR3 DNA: TGTGCCAGCAGCGTAGGAATAGGCGGAAATTCACCCCTCCACTTT. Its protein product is CASSVGIGGNSPLHF.

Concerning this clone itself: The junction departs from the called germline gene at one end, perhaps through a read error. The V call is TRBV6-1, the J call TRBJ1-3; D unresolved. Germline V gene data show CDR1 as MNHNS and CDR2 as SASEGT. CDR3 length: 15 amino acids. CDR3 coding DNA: TGTGCCAGCAGGGAAGGAGGGAGCTCTGGAAACACCATATATTTT. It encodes CASREGGSSGNTIYF.

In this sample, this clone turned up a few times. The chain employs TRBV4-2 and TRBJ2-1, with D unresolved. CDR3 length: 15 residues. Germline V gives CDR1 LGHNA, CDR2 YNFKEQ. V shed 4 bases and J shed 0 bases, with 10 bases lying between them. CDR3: CASSPQIFSYNEQFF. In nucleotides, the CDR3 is TGTGCCAGCAGCCCACAGATATTCTCCTACAATGAGCAGTTCTTC.

The CDR3 DNA reads TGCGCCAGCAGCTTGGGGCCCGGAGGGGGCTACACCTTC. This sequence encodes CASSLGPGGGYTF. This chain links TRBV5-1 with TRBJ1-2, with unresolved D. There are 13 residues in the CDR3. Germline V gene data show CDR1 as SGHRS and CDR2 as YFSETQ. V lost 0 bases, J lost 8 bases, and 11 bases lay in between.

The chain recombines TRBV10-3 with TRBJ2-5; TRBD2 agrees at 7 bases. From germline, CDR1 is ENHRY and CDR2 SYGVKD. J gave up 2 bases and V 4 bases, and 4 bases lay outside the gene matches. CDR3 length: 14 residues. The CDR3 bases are TGTGCCATCAGTGGGCGGGGGTCGCAAGAGACCCAGTACTTC. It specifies CAISGRGSQETQYF.

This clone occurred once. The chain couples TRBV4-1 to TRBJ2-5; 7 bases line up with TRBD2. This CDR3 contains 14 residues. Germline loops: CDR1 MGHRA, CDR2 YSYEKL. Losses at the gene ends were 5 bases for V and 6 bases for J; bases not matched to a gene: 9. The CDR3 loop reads CASSIDPGGKTQYF. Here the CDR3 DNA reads TGCGCCAGCAGCATTGATCCCGGGGGGAAGACCCAGTACTTC.

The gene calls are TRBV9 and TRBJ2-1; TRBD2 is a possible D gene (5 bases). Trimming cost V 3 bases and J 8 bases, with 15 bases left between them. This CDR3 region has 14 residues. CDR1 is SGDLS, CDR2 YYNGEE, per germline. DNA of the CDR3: TGTGCCAGCAGCGGACAAGCGGTGGGAGATGAGCAGTTCTTC. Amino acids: CASSGQAVGDEQFF.

CDR3 region: CASSLDPVAEAFF. CDR3 in DNA: TGTGCCAGCAGCTTGGACCCGGTCGCTGAAGCTTTCTTT. V usage is TRBV5-4 and J usage is TRBJ1-1; D is ambiguous. The germline V and J ends were trimmed by 0 bases and 6 bases, with 9 bases remaining between them. Looked up from germline, CDR1 is SGHNT and CDR2 is YYREEE (reference sequence). The CDR3 length is 13 residues.

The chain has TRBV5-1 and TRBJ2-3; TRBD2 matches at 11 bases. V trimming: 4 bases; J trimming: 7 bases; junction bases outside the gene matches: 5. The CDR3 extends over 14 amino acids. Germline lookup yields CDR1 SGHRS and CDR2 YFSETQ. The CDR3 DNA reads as TGCGCCAGCAGCGGAACTAGCGGGGGTCATACGCAGTATTTT. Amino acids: CASSGTSGGHTQYF.

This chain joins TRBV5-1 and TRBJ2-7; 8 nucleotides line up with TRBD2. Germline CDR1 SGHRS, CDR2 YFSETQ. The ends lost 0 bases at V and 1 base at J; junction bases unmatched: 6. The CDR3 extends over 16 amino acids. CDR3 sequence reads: CASSLGSGGISYEQYF. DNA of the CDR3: TGCGCCAGCAGCTTGGGAAGCGGGGGAATATCCTACGAGCAGTACTTC.

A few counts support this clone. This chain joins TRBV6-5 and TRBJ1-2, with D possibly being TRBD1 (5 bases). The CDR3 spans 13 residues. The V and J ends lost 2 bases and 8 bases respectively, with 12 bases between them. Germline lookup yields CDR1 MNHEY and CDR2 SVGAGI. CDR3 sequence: CASSYTQGLGYTF. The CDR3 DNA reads TGTGCCAGCAGTTACACCCAGGGTTTGGGCTACACCTTC.

The CDR3 nucleotides read TGTGCCAGCAGTTTGTCGGTTAAGGCGGGGGGCGGCTACACCTTC. Its protein is CASSLSVKAGGGYTF. V is TRBV28 and J is TRBJ1-2, with D tentatively TRBD1 (6 bases). The CDR3 contains 15 residues. Trimming pared 3 bases from V and 8 bases from J, leaving 19 bases between. Germline V gene lookup returns CDR1 MDHEN and CDR2 SYDVKM.

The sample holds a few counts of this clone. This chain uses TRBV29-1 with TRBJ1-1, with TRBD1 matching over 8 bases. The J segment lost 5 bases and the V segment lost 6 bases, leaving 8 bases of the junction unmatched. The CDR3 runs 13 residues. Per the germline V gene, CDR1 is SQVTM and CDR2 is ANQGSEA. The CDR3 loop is CSVKRTGLTEAFF. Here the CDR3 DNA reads TGCAGCGTAAAACGGACAGGGTTGACTGAAGCTTTCTTT. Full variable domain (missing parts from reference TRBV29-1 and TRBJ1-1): SAVISQKPSRDICQRGTSLTIQCQVDSQVTMMFWYRQQPGQSLTLIATANQGSEATYESGFVIDKFPISRPNLTFSTLTVSNMSPEDSSIYLCSVKRTGLTEAFFGQGTRLTVV.

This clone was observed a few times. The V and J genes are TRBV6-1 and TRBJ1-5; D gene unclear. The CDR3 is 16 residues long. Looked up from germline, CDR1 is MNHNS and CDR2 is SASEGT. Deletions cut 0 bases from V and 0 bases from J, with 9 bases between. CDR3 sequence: CASSEALRDSNQPQHF. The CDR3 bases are TGTGCCAGCAGTGAAGCGCTTCGGGATAGCAATCAGCCCCAGCATTTT.

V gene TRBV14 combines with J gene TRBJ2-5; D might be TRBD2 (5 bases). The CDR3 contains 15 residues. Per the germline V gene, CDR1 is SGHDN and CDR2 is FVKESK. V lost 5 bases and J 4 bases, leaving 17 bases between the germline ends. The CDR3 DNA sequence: TGTGCCAGCAGCTATAAAAACGGGGTCGGAGAGACCCAGTACTTC. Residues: CASSYKNGVGETQYF.

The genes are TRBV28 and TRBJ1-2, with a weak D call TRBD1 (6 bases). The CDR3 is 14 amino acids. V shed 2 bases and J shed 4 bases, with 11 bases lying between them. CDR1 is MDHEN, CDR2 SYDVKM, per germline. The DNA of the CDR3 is TGTGCCAGCAGTTTAAAGCCCAGGGGCTATGGCTACACCTTC. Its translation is CASSLKPRGYGYTF.

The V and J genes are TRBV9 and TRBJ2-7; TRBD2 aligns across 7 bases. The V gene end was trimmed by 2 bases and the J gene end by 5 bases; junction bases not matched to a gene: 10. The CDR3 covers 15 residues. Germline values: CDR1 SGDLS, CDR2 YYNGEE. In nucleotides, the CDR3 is TGTGCCAGCAGCGTCCGAGCGGGGTCCGCAGACGAGCAGTACTTC. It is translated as CASSVRAGSADEQYF.